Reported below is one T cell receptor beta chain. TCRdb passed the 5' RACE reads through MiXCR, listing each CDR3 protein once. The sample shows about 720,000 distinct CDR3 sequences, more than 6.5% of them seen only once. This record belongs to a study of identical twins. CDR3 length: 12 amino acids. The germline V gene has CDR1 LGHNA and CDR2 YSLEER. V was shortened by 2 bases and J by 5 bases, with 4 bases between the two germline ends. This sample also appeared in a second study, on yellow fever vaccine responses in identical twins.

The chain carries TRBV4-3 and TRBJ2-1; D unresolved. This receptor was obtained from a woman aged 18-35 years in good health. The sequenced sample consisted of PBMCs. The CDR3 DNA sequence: TGCGCCAGCAGCCAATTCAACAATGAGCAGTTCTTC. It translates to CASSQFNNEQFF.